This entry is about one T cell receptor beta chain. Its antigen is not known. The sample originates from a study of shared clonotypes between healthy human individuals. Study at large: With ages of 18 to 49, the donors were two women and a few men.

General study results and limits: Sequencing depth was a factor that was expected to affect clonotype sharing among donors. Incomplete sequencing of sorted subsets was indicated by rarefaction despite large depth.

TCRdb's table, derived via immunoSEQ multiplex PCR, lists solely in-frame clones and lacks some. Of 2 million to 2.5 million clones listed, 95% are singletons. Germline trimming cut 0 bases from V and 1 base from J; bases unmatched to any gene: 5. Germline V gene lookup returns CDR1 SGHNT and CDR2 YYREEE (reference sequence). The CDR3 extends over 16 amino acids. Source material: naive CD4+ T cells sorted from blood. Subset of the sample: CD45RA+ positively selected. The chain employs TRBV5-4 and TRBJ1-2, with TRBD1 identical over 8 bases. The receptor was isolated from a man between 18 and 35 years old in good health. The chain's CDR3 is CASSLGGQGYNYGYTF. CDR3 DNA: TGTGCCAGCAGCTTGGGTGGACAGGGCTATAACTATGGCTACACCTTC.